The clone carrying this T cell receptor (beta chain) was seen repeatedly, ten times or more. Building of the TCR beta libraries involved iRepertoire HTBI primers and Arm-PCR of CDR3 regions. MiXCR was run by TCRdb on the multiplex PCR reads, yielding one entry per CDR3 protein. This table has hundreds of thousands of distinct CDR3 sequences, more than 10% appearing once. The sample is drawn from a study of regulatory T cells in long-lasting Graves disease. Trimming took 4 bases from V and 4 from J, leaving 14 bases between them. Per germline, CDR1 MDHEN and CDR2 SYDVKM. The CDR3 spans 15 residues. Time point meaning: newly diagnosed GD, antithyroid drugs for less than 3 months. PBMC RNA served as the TCR library source. This sample was shared with a second study, whose subject was T cells in Graves' hyperthyroidism and ophthalmopathy.

The sequence came from a woman under 40 with Graves disease. The sequencing used peripheral blood mononuclear cells (PBMCs), collected at new diagnosis, from a patient treated with antithyroid drugs. The chain couples TRBV28 to TRBJ1-5; a weak D match, TRBD1 (5 bases). The CDR3 sequence: CASSSGMRGNQPQHF. For the CDR3, the DNA is TGTGCCAGCAGTTCCGGGATGAGGGGAAATCAGCCCCAGCATTTT.